This TCR beta chain emerged from a study of identical twins. Regarding the study as a whole: Twins' excess sharing was less marked for out-of-frame beta sequences. Alpha sequences out of frame and shared by twins had excess low generation probability.

With regard to this clonotype: Its target is unknown.

With V trimmed by 0 bases and J by 9 bases, 8 bases remained unmatched. This CDR3 is 14 amino acids long. Germline lookup yields CDR1 SGHDT and CDR2 YYEEEE. The cDNA had a unique molecular identifier and a template-switch universal primer site. TCRdb analysed the 5' RACE reads with MiXCR anew, one entry per CDR3 protein. The table shows around 1.7 million distinct CDR3 sequences, with more than 30% occurring only once. Material: cord blood. V usage is TRBV5-6 and J usage is TRBJ2-5; 7 nucleotides agree with TRBD1. The receptor's source is a newborn girl in good health. The CDR3 sequence: CASSLGWDRQAQYF. CDR3 sequence (DNA): TGTGCCAGCAGCTTGGGATGGGACAGACAGGCCCAGTACTTC.